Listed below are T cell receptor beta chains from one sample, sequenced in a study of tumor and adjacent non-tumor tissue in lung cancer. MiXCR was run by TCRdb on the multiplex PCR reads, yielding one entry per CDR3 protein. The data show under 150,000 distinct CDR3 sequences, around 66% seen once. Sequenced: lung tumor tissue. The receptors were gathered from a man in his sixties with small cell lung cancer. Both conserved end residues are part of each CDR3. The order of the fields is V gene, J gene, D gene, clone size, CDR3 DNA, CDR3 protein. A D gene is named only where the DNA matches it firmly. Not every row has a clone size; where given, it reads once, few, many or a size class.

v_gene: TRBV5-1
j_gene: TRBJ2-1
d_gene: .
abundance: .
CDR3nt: TGCGCCAGCAGCTTAGGGGTGGCGCCCAACAATGAGCAGTTCTTC
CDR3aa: CASSLGVAPNNEQFF

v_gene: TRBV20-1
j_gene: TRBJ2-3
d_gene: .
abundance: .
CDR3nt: TGCAGTGCATATCTCTTATACGCAGTATTT
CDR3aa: CSAYLLYAVF

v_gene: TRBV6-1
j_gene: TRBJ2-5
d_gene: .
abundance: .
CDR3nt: TGTACCAGTAGTGAAGTAAGAGAGACCCAGTACTTC
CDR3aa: CTSSEVRETQYF

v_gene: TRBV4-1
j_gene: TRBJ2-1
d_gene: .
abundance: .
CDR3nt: TGCGCCAGCAGCCCTTCCCCCCCGGGAGTGTCCTACAATGATCAGTTCTTC
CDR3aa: CASSPSPPGVSYNDQFF

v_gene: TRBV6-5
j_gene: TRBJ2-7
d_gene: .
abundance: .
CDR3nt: TGTGCCAGCAGTCCCGGACGTCCCGGGTACGAGCAATACTTC
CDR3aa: CASSPGRPGYEQYF

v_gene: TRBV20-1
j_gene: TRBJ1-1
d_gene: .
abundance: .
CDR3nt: TGCAGTACTATAGAGTCCGGGACGGGAGGGGGCACTGAAGCTTTCTTT
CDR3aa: CSTIESGTGGGTEAFF

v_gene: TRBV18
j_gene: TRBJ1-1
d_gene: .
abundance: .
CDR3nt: TGTGCCAGCTCACCTGTAAGGATGAACACTGAAGCTTTCTTT
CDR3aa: CASSPVRMNTEAFF

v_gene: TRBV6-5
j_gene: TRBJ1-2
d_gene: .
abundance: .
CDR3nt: TGCGCCAGCAATTACTCGGTCTCCTCTAACTATGGCTACACCTTC
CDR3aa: CASNYSVSSNYGYTF

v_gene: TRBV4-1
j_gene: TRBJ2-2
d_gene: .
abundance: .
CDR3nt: TGCGCCAGCAGCCAAGTAGGGTTAAACACCGGGGTGCTGTTTTTT
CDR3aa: CASSQVGLNTGVLFF

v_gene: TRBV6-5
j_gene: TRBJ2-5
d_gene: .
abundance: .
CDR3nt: TGTGGCAGCAGCCCCTCGGGGGCAGGACGGAAGACCCAGTACTTC
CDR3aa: CGSSPSGAGRKTQYF

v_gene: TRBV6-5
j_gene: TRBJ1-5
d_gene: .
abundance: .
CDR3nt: TGTGCCAGCAGGAAATTAGGACCCAGGGGTCCGAGAAATCAGCCCCAGCATTTT
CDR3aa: CASRKLGPRGPRNQPQHF

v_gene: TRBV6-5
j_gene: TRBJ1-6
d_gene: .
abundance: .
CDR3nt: TGTACCAGCGCAATCGGGAGGAGTTCACCCCTCCACTTT
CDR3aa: CTSAIGRSSPLHF

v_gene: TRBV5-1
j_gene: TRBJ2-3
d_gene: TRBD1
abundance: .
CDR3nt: TGCGCCAGCAGCTTGGAGGGGACAGTCTGGGGCACAGATACGCAGTATTTT
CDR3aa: CASSLEGTVWGTDTQYF

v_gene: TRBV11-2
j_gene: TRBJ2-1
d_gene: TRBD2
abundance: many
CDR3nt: TGTGCCAGCAGCTCGGATCCCGGGACTAGGAGCAATGAGCAGTTCTTC
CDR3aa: CASSSDPGTRSNEQFF

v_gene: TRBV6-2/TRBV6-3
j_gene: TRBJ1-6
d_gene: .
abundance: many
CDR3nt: TGTGCCAGCAGCCCCCTGGGGGGGATTTATTCACCCCTCCACTTT
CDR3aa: CASSPLGGIYSPLHF

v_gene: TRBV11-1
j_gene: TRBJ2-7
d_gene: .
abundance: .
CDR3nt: TGTGCCAGCACCTTACGGCCAAACGAACAGTACTTC
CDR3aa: CASTLRPNEQYF

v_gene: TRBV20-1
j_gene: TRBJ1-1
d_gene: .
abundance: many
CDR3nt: TGCAGTGCTAGACCGACGAACACTGAAGCTTTCTTT
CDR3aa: CSARPTNTEAFF

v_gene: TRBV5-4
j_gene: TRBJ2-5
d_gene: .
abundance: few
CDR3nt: TGTGCCAGCAGCTTGTCAGGGGCCAACCAAGAGACCCAGTACTTC
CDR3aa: CASSLSGANQETQYF

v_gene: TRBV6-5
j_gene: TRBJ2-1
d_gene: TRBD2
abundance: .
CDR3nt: TGTGCCAGCATCCTAAAGCCGGGACTAGCGGGAGTTAATGAGCAGTTCTTC
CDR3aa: CASILKPGLAGVNEQFF

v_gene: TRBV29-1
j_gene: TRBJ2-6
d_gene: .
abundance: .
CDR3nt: TGCAGCGTGGAGGACGGCTCTGGGGCCAACATCCTGACTTTC
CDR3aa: CSVEDGSGANILTF

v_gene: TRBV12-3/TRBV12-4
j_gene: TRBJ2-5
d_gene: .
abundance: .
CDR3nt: TGTGCCAGCAGCAGGCGAACTGCCGGGACATATCAATTC
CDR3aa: CASSRRTAGTYQF

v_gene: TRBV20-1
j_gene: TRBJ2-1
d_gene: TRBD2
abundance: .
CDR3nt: TGCAGTGCCAGGGGCGGACTAGCAACCAATGAGCAGTTCTTC
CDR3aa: CSARGGLATNEQFF